Listed here are 32 T cell receptor beta chains from one sample, sequenced in a study of cytomegalovirus exposure and HLA in healthy donors. Clones were sequenced by immunoSEQ multiplex PCR, and TCRdb holds only the in-frame ones, with some missing. The table lists about 120,000 clones, around nine tenths of them singletons, with 4% to 5.5% in the top ten. The sequencing input was PBMCs. These receptor sequences come from a man aged 18 to 29 in good health and CMV-seropositive.

This sequence joins TRBV10-3 and TRBJ2-2; 10 bases are shared with TRBD1. The trim removed 7 bases at V and 6 bases at J, leaving 8 bases unmatched. CDR1 is ENHRY, CDR2 SYGVKD, per germline. CDR3 length: 15 amino acids. The chain's CDR3 is CAITSGTGDPGELFF. CDR3 DNA sequence: TGTGCCATCACCTCCGGGACAGGGGATCCCGGGGAGCTGTTTTTT.

CDR3 DNA sequence: TGCGCCAGCAGCTTGGATCAGGGGGACGATACGCAGTATTTT. As protein: CASSLDQGDDTQYF. The rearrangement joins TRBV5-1 to TRBJ2-3, with 7 bases aligning to TRBD1. The CDR3 consists of 14 residues. The trim removed 0 bases at V and 6 bases at J, leaving 4 bases unmatched. Germline lookup yields CDR1 SGHRS and CDR2 YFSETQ.

Details on this clone: One end of the junction is discordant with germline, which a read error may explain. The CDR3 DNA reads TGTGCCAGCAGTTACTCCTCCTTGGGCCTCCAAGGGACCCAGTACTTC. The encoded protein is CASSYSSLGLQGTQYF. This chain uses TRBV6-6 with TRBJ2-5; D gene ambiguous. The CDR3 runs 16 residues. Germline CDR1 MNHNY, CDR2 SVGAGI (reference sequence).

J is TRBJ2-7 and V is TRBV13; 12 bases map to TRBD1. The CDR3 runs to 15 residues. The trim removed 5 bases at V and 7 bases at J, leaving 9 bases unmatched. Germline V gene data show CDR1 as PRHDT and CDR2 as FYEKMQ (reference sequence). The CDR3 DNA follows: TGTGCCAGCAGCCTTCCCGGGACAGGGGGCCGGGAGCAGTACTTC. Translating gives CASSLPGTGGREQYF.

The V call is TRBV5-6, the J call TRBJ2-5; 11 bases line up with TRBD1. Trimming at V came to 0 bases and at J to 4 bases, leaving 5 bases not matched to a gene. Germline V lookup: CDR1 SGHDT, CDR2 YYEEEE. The CDR3 extends over 16 amino acids. CDR3 DNA sequence: TGTGCCAGCAGCTTGGGGGGACAGGGGGTTGTAGAGACCCAGTACTTC. It translates to CASSLGGQGVVETQYF.

The chain joins TRBV29-1 to TRBJ1-1, with D possibly being TRBD1 (6 bases). Germline V gene data show CDR1 as SQVTM and CDR2 as ANQGSEA. The CDR3 runs to 14 residues. V lost 7 bases and J 3 bases, leaving 18 bases between the germline ends. The CDR3 here is CSADRQGSYTEAFF. CDR3 coding DNA: TGCAGCGCGGATCGGCAGGGGAGTTACACTGAAGCTTTCTTT.

The chain has TRBV10-1 and TRBJ2-7; no firm D call. V gave up 3 bases and J gave up 1 base, with 10 bases separating them. CDR3 length: 14 amino acids. CDR1 and CDR2 (germline): WNHNN, SYGVQD (reference sequence). In DNA, the CDR3 is TGCGCCAGCAGTGATGGTGGCAGATCCTACGAGCAGTACTTC. This codes for CASSDGGRSYEQYF.

The chain recombines TRBV10-3 with TRBJ2-1, with TRBD2 matching 9 bases. Germline V gene lookup returns CDR1 ENHRY and CDR2 SYGVKD. The CDR3 runs to 14 residues. V shed 8 bases and J 7 bases; nucleotides not matched to a gene: 9. This chain's CDR3 is CAIGERGAGNEQFF. Written as DNA, the CDR3 is TGTGCCATCGGAGAGCGGGGGGCCGGGAATGAGCAGTTCTTC.

The V gene is TRBV6-1, the J gene TRBJ2-4; TRBD1 might be the D (6 bases). Germline CDR1 and CDR2: MNHNS and SASEGT. The V end was cut by 6 bases, the J end by 7 bases, with 16 bases between. The CDR3 is made up of 14 amino acids. The CDR3, as DNA: TGTGCCAGCAGCCAACAGGGCCAGGGGAACATTCAGTACTTC. Protein sequence: CASSQQGQGNIQYF.

This sequence joins TRBV4-2 and TRBJ2-7; D ambiguous. Germline lookup yields CDR1 LGHNA and CDR2 YNFKEQ. The V end was cut by 0 bases, the J end by 2 bases, with 8 bases between. The CDR3 runs 14 residues. CDR3 loop: CASSQETETYEQYF. The CDR3, as DNA: TGTGCCAGCAGCCAAGAAACCGAGACCTACGAGCAGTACTTC.

J is TRBJ2-5 and V is TRBV11-2; 7 positions match TRBD1. Trimming took 4 bases from V and 7 from J; bases not matched to a gene: 12. The CDR3 is made up of 15 amino acids. The V gene's germline CDR1 is SGHAT and CDR2 FQNNGV. DNA for the CDR3: TGTGCCAGCAGCTACACACAGGGGCCTGGAGGGACCCAGTACTTC. Translated, it gives CASSYTQGPGGTQYF.

This clone was seen a handful of times. This chain uses TRBV6-5 with TRBJ2-7, with D maybe TRBD1 (6 bases). Trimming shortened V by 2 bases and J by 5 bases, and 13 bases separated the two germline ends. This CDR3 has 14 amino acids. The germline V gene has CDR1 MNHEY and CDR2 SVGAGI. The CDR3 loop is CASSYVGAEDEQYF. The CDR3, as DNA: TGTGCCAGCAGTTACGTGGGGGCGGAAGACGAGCAGTACTTC.

J is TRBJ1-5 and V is TRBV27, with no clear D. This CDR3 region has 12 residues. Germline loops: CDR1 MNHEY, CDR2 SMNVEV (reference sequence). V gave up 3 bases and J gave up 4 bases, with 4 bases separating them. DNA for the CDR3: TGTGCCAGCAGTTTCAGGAATCAGCCCCAGCATTTT. It specifies CASSFRNQPQHF.

The CDR3 spells CASSLNRGRENEAFF. CDR3 bases: TGTGCCAGTAGTTTAAACAGGGGGCGCGAGAATGAAGCTTTCTTT. The chain carries TRBV19 and TRBJ1-1; 9 bases match TRBD1. Trimming cost V 5 bases and J 7 bases; bases outside gene matches: 11. This CDR3 contains 15 residues. Germline V gives CDR1 LNHDA, CDR2 SQIVND (reference sequence).

The V gene is TRBV7-2, the J gene TRBJ2-1; 15 nucleotides align to TRBD2. The CDR3 extends over 18 amino acids. Trimming cost V 6 bases and J 7 bases; bases outside gene matches: 13. CDR1 SGHTA and CDR2 FQGNSA come from the germline V gene. The CDR3 sequence is CASSQGLAGGRRSNEQFF. The CDR3 DNA reads as TGTGCCAGCAGTCAAGGACTAGCGGGGGGGCGTCGTTCGAATGAGCAGTTCTTC.

This clone came up once. The chain recombines TRBV9 with TRBJ1-1, with a possible D match to TRBD1 (5 bases). There are 12 residues in the CDR3. The germline V gene has CDR1 SGDLS and CDR2 YYNGEE. Trimming took off 1 base at V and 10 bases at J, with 11 bases between the two ends. This CDR3 is CASSVLSQGAFF. CDR3 bases: TGTGCCAGCAGCGTATTAAGTCAGGGAGCTTTCTTT. The full variable domain, rest sourced from reference TRBV9 and TRBJ1-1, is DSGVTQTPKHLITATGQRVTLRCSPRSGDLSVYWYQQSLDQGLQFLIQYYNGEERAKGNILERFSAQQFPDLHSELNLSSLELGDSALYFCASSVLSQGAFFGQGTRLTVV.

The rearrangement joins TRBV5-6 to TRBJ1-6; the match to TRBD1 covers 9 bases. The CDR3 has 14 amino acids. V was pared by 4 bases and J by 16 bases, with 12 bases of the junction left unmatched. Germline loops: CDR1 SGHDT, CDR2 YYEEEE. The CDR3, as DNA: TGTGCCAGCAGCCTCCGGGACAGGGTGCCAGGGCTCCACTTT. Residues: CASSLRDRVPGLHF. Filled out from reference TRBV5-6 and TRBJ1-6, the complete variable domain reads DAGVTQSPTHLIKTRGQQVTLRCSPKSGHDTVSWYQQALGQGPQFIFQYYEEEERQRGNFPDRFSGHQFPNYSSELNVNALLLGDSALYLCASSLRDRVPGLHFGNGTRLTVT.

This chain joins TRBV4-1 and TRBJ2-7; no clear D. V lost 0 bases, J lost 2 bases, and 8 bases lay in between. Germline V gene data show CDR1 as MGHRA and CDR2 as YSYEKL. The CDR3 extends over 14 amino acids. The CDR3 region is CASSQDHRAYEQYF. CDR3 nucleotide sequence: TGCGCCAGCAGCCAAGATCACCGGGCCTACGAGCAGTACTTC.

The rearrangement uses TRBV6-4 and TRBJ1-4; TRBD1 matches 9 bases. CDR3 length: 20 amino acids. J lost 2 bases, V lost 4 bases, and 17 bases had no gene match. Germline V gives CDR1 MRHNA, CDR2 SNTAGT. CDR3 DNA sequence: TGTGCCAGCAGTGTGGCGGACCGGGACAGGGAAATATATACTAATGAAAAACTGTTTTTT. Translated: CASSVADRDREIYTNEKLFF.

The chain couples TRBV2 to TRBJ2-3; D gene unclear. Looked up from germline, CDR1 is SNHLY and CDR2 is FYNNEI. V lost 6 bases and J lost 1, with 11 bases in between. The length of the CDR3 is 14 residues. For the CDR3, the DNA is TGTGCCAGCAGGCTTCACGAGGGCACAGATACGCAGTATTTT. It encodes CASRLHEGTDTQYF. The full variable domain, with the rest looked up from reference TRBV2 and TRBJ2-3, is EPEVTQTPSHQVTQMGQEVILRCVPISNHLYFYWYRQILGQKVEFLVSFYNNEISEKSEIFDDQFSVERPDGSNFTLKIRSTKLEDSAMYFCASRLHEGTDTQYFGPGTRLTVL.

This chain links TRBV6-5 with TRBJ1-1; 9 bases match TRBD1. J gave up 5 bases and V 6 bases, and 10 bases lay outside the gene matches. CDR1 and CDR2 from the germline V gene are MNHEY and SVGAGI. This CDR3 is built from 15 residues. The CDR3 bases are TGTGCCAGCAGGCCCCCGGGTGGACAGGGGACTGAAGCTTTCTTT. Its translation: CASRPPGGQGTEAFF.

J is TRBJ1-5 and V is TRBV30, with TRBD1 matching over 8 bases. Germline V gives CDR1 GTSNPN, CDR2 SVGIG (reference sequence). Trimming cost V 3 bases and J 4 bases; bases outside gene matches: 5. The CDR3 extends over 14 amino acids. This chain's CDR3 is CAWSPGQGNQPQHF. CDR3 in DNA: TGTGCCTGGAGCCCCGGACAGGGAAATCAGCCCCAGCATTTT.

The rearrangement uses TRBV4-1 and TRBJ1-3, with 7 bases matching TRBD1. Trimming took 4 bases from V and 4 from J; bases not matched to a gene: 7. Germline values: CDR1 MGHRA, CDR2 YSYEKL. This CDR3 has 15 residues. This CDR3 is CASSPTTGWGNTIYF. CDR3 in DNA: TGCGCCAGCAGCCCCACGACAGGGTGGGGAAACACCATATATTTT.

The chain is built from TRBV19 and TRBJ2-3, with a possible D match to TRBD2 (6 bases). The CDR3 is 17 residues long. V gave up 7 bases and J gave up 2 bases, with 22 bases separating them. The V gene's germline CDR1 is LNHDA and CDR2 SQIVND (reference sequence). This CDR3 reads CASKGRVAVPFTDTQYF. CDR3 nucleotide sequence: TGTGCCAGTAAAGGCCGGGTAGCGGTACCATTCACAGATACGCAGTATTTT.

V gene TRBV5-4 combines with J gene TRBJ2-7, with 9 bases that match TRBD2. V shed 2 bases and J 1 base; nucleotides not matched to a gene: 4. CDR3 length equals 15 residues. Germline-derived CDR1 and CDR2 are SGHNT and YYREEE (reference sequence). The CDR3 DNA follows: TGTGCCAGCAGCTTCGGCGGGGGGGAGTCCTACGAGCAGTACTTC. This sequence encodes CASSFGGGESYEQYF.

V and J are TRBV5-1 and TRBJ1-6, with D tentatively TRBD1 (6 bases). V was pared by 5 bases and J by 0 bases, with 12 bases between. This CDR3 spans 16 amino acids. Germline CDR1 reads SGHRS; CDR2 reads YFSETQ. CDR3 in DNA: TGCGCCAGCAGGCACAGGGTCAGCTCCTATAATTCACCCCTCCACTTT. This sequence encodes CASRHRVSSYNSPLHF.

The chain employs TRBV6-5 and TRBJ1-5; TRBD1 is a possible D gene (5 bases). The CDR3 length is 13 residues. The V gene's germline CDR1 is MNHEY and CDR2 SVGAGI. V lost 2 bases and J 3 bases, leaving 5 bases between the germline ends. The CDR3 DNA reads as TGTGCCAGCAGTTACGGACACAATCAGCCCCAGCATTTT. Translated, it gives CASSYGHNQPQHF.

This chain joins TRBV5-1 and TRBJ1-1; D possibly corresponds to TRBD1 (5 bases). Trimming took 4 bases from V and 0 from J, leaving 16 bases between them. Germline V gene lookup returns CDR1 SGHRS and CDR2 YFSETQ. This CDR3 region has 16 residues. The CDR3 nucleotides are TGCGCCAGCAGCCCGCCGGAGGGGACCATGAACACTGAAGCTTTCTTT. Encoded protein: CASSPPEGTMNTEAFF.

The chain links TRBV10-3 to TRBJ2-1, with 14 bases matching TRBD2. This CDR3 has 17 residues. CDR1 ENHRY and CDR2 SYGVKD come from the germline V gene. The ends lost 4 bases at V and 7 bases at J; junction bases unmatched: 9. DNA for the CDR3: TGTGCCATCAGTGCCGGGACTAGCGGGGGCCTACATAATGAGCAGTTCTTC. It translates to CAISAGTSGGLHNEQFF.

The chain joins TRBV19 to TRBJ1-5, with 7 bases identical to TRBD1. Germline CDR1 LNHDA, CDR2 SQIVND (reference sequence). The CDR3 consists of 15 residues. Trimming at V came to 3 bases and at J to 3 bases, leaving 5 bases not matched to a gene. The CDR3 reads CASSIGTALNQPQHF. In DNA, the CDR3 is TGTGCCAGTAGTATTGGGACAGCCCTCAATCAGCCCCAGCATTTT.

This clone appeared once. This sequence joins TRBV6-1 and TRBJ2-1; 9 nucleotides line up with TRBD2. V gave up 7 bases and J gave up 7 bases; unmatched junction bases: 11. CDR3 length: 15 amino acids. Germline CDR1 and CDR2: MNHNS and SASEGT. The CDR3 bases are TGTGCCAGCACTGATATGGCGGGGGGGCCTAATGAGCAGTTCTTC. This encodes CASTDMAGGPNEQFF.

The chain couples TRBV4-1 to TRBJ2-7; 9 bases fit TRBD2. Trimming removed 1 base from V and 0 bases from J; junction bases left unmatched: 7. Germline V CDR1 and CDR2: MGHRA, YSYEKL. There are 17 residues in the CDR3. The CDR3 DNA is TGCGCCAGCAGCCAAGGTCCTAGCGGGGAGAGCTCCTACGAGCAGTACTTC. It translates to CASSQGPSGESSYEQYF.